This T cell receptor (beta chain) was retrieved from a study of PD-1 blockade in classical Hodgkin lymphoma (TCRdb year 2020). Regarding the study in general: The study used CyTOF and TCR beta sequencing to define a peripheral blood immune signature of response to PD-1 blockade in classical Hodgkin lymphoma. Paper-wide results and their limitations: Newly diagnosed patients were reported to have lower baseline TCR diversity than healthy donors, and relapsed/refractory patients were reported to have lower baseline TCR diversity still. The study covered only a single clinical trial cohort, and the causes of the repertoire differences, possibly disease activity or prior therapy, were still not defined.

In light of the paper, this sample's time point label describes: newly diagnosed, previously untreated cHL patient sample. Magnetic negative selection with a Miltenyi CD4+ T cell isolation kit was used to purify CD4+ T cells from thawed PBMCs. As a comparison group for the relapsed/refractory trial patients, PBMCs from patients with newly diagnosed, previously untreated classical Hodgkin lymphoma were sequenced. Peripheral blood was collected in 8 mL Vacutainer Cell Preparation Tubes, from which PBMCs were isolated by centrifugation and then cryopreserved. Purified CD4+ and CD8+ fractions were prepared only for cases in which an additional PBMC sample was available. Magnetically labelled cells were removed on LS columns in a quadroMACS separator, and the flow-through was collected as the purified fraction. The Qiagen DNeasy kit was used to extract genomic DNA both from unsorted PBMCs and from the negatively selected CD4+ and CD8+ fractions. Amplification of TCR beta CDR3 regions was done by immunoSEQ multiplex PCR with primers that anneal to V and J segments. A synthetic immune receptor repertoire was used to minimize amplification bias, and any remaining bias was removed computationally after sequencing. The study's own analysis went as follows. Repertoire diversity was quantified as the Shannon entropy index using custom Python scripts. Unsorted, CD4+ and CD8+ repertoires were analyzed separately, except in combined analyses where CD4+ and CD8+ sequences were merged in silico. TCRdb obtained this table from immuneACCESS and retained in-frame rearrangements with V and J assigned. These tables miss some clones; where compared with another copy, unresolved V genes account for less than half of the shortfall, and the remainder is unexplained. For V, J and clone size, that table is used; D and trimming come from the DNA. The sample table records 24,000 or so clones; 91% of these occur just once. The ten largest clones add up to almost 0.55% of the sample.

This clone was counted a single time. Its antigen specificity is not known. No base quality information exists; no much larger clone differs at one position. The source material was CD4+ T cells from blood. This TCR came from a human donor with classical Hodgkin lymphoma.

The CDR3 corresponds to CASNLAGGPTYNEQFF. The nucleotides read TGTGCCAGCAACCTAGCGGGGGGGCCCACCTACAATGAGCAGTTCTTC. This receptor chain uses TRBV7-2 and TRBJ2-1, and TRBD2 aligns with 12 junction nucleotides. Here V drops 7 bases and J drops 2 bases, and the junction holds 6 bases not matched to any gene. From the cysteine through the phenylalanine, the CDR3 covers 16 amino acids. The DNA shown is the 48-base CDR3, in frame from base 1. Per the germline V gene, SGHTA is the CDR1 and FQGNSA is the CDR2. The CDR3, completed at both ends by the reference TRBV7-2 and TRBJ2-1 genes, gives the full variable domain GAGVSQSPSNKVTEKGKDVELRCDPISGHTALYWYRQSLGQGLEFLIYFQGNSAPDKSGLPSDRFSAERTGGSVSTLTIQRTQQEDSAVYLCASNLAGGPTYNEQFFGPGTRLTVL.